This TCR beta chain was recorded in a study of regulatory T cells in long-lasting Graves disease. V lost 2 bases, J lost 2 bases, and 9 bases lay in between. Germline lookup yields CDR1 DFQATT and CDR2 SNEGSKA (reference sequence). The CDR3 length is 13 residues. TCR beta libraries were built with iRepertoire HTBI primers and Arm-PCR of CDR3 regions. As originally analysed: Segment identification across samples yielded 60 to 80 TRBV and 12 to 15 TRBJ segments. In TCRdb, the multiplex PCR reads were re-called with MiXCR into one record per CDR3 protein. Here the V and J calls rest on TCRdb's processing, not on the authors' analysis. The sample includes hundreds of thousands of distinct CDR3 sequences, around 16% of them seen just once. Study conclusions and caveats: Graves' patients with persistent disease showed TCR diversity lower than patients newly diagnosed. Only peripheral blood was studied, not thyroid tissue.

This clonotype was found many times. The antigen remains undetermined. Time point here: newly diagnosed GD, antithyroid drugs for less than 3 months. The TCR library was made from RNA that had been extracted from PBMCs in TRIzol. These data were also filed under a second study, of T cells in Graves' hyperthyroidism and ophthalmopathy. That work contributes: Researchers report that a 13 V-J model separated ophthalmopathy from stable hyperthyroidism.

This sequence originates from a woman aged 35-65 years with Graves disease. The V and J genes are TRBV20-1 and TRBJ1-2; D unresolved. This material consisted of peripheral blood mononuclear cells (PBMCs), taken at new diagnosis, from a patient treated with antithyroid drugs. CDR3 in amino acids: CSARPTTNYGYTF. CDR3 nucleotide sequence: TGCAGTGCTAGACCTACAACAAACTATGGCTACACCTTC.